The 3 T cell receptor beta chains below come from one sample, sequenced in a study of blood T cell repertoires in COVID-19 (dated by TCRdb to about 2020). Library preparation employed the immunoSEQ multiplex PCR assay. Here the immuneACCESS table is served through TCRdb, limited to in-frame sequences with V and J called. Missing clones are a known gap in these copies; in checked studies unresolved V genes cover under half, and the rest lacks a known reason. The sample table records 13,000 or so clones; nearly 90% of these occur just once. Around 21% of the sample goes to the ten largest clones. The sample was peripheral blood. These receptors all come from a human donor with active COVID-19. The donor label of this sample is uncertain.

This sequence joins TRBV27 and TRBJ2-4; D is uncertain. Germline assignment: CDR1 MNHEY and CDR2 SMNVEV (reference sequence). Trimming cost V 3 bases and J 1 base, with 7 bases left between them. CDR3 size: 14 residues. The CDR3 nucleotides are TGTGCCAGCAGTTTGGTGGCCGCCAAAAACATTCAGTACTTC. As protein: CASSLVAAKNIQYF.

This rearrangement joins TRBV15 to TRBJ2-1, with 11 bases lining up with TRBD2. The V and J ends lost 2 bases and 10 bases, in that order; junction bases with no gene match: 7. CDR3 length equals 15 residues. CDR1 LNHNV and CDR2 YYDKDF come from the germline V gene (reference sequence). The CDR3 here is CATSRLAGGPGEQFF. The CDR3 coding sequence is TGTGCCACCAGCAGATTAGCGGGGGGGCCGGGGGAGCAGTTCTTC.

This clone was seen a single time. This chain links TRBV19 with TRBJ2-3; 11 bases agree with TRBD2. The CDR3 has 20 amino acids. Looked up from germline, CDR1 is LNHDA and CDR2 is SQIVND (reference sequence). V lost 3 bases to trimming and J lost 0 bases; unmatched junction nucleotides: 14. The CDR3 nucleotides read TGTGCCAGTAGTATCGGGCTAGCGGGGGGACAGTACCTTAGCACAGATACGCAGTATTTT. It specifies CASSIGLAGGQYLSTDTQYF.